Listed below are T cell receptor beta chains from one sample, sequenced in a study of follicular helper T cells after annual influenza vaccination. The data were produced by immunoSEQ multiplex PCR, yet TCRdb's version contains in-frame clones alone and is incomplete. The sample includes around 10,000 clones, more than 65% seen only once; the top ten take under 0.95%. The sample in question was CXCR5- memory CD4+ T cells sorted from blood, obtained on the day of influenza vaccination. The receptors were sampled from an adult who received the influenza vaccine. CDR3s include the opening cysteine and the closing phenylalanine or tryptophan. The order of the fields is D gene, clone size, J gene, V gene, CDR3 DNA, CDR3 protein. D genes are given only for firm matches. Only some rows state a clone size, as once, few, many or a class for expanded clones.

D gene: TRBD1
clone size: .
J gene: TRBJ1-5
V gene: TRBV11-3
CDR3 DNA: TGTGCCAGCAGCTTGCGTACCGGGACAGAAGAGCATTTT
CDR3 protein: CASSLRTGTEEHF

D gene: TRBD1
clone size: few
J gene: TRBJ1-2
V gene: TRBV28
CDR3 DNA: TGTGCCAGCAGTTCTGGACAGGGTGGAATTGGCTACACCTTC
CDR3 protein: CASSSGQGGIGYTF

D gene: .
clone size: .
J gene: TRBJ2-7
V gene: TRBV29-1
CDR3 DNA: TGCAGCGTTTTGATCGGATCCAACTCCTACGAGCAGTACTTC
CDR3 protein: CSVLIGSNSYEQYF

D gene: .
clone size: .
J gene: TRBJ1-1
V gene: TRBV18
CDR3 DNA: TGTGCCAGCTCCCCCGGACAGAACACTGAAGCTTTCTTT
CDR3 protein: CASSPGQNTEAFF

D gene: .
clone size: .
J gene: TRBJ1-3
V gene: TRBV28
CDR3 DNA: TGTGCCAGCAGTTTACAAGGCGCTGGAAACACCATATATTTT
CDR3 protein: CASSLQGAGNTIYF

D gene: .
clone size: .
J gene: TRBJ1-2
V gene: TRBV19
CDR3 DNA: TGTGCCAGTAGTTACCGGGCGGGGCCCTATGGCTACACCTTC
CDR3 protein: CASSYRAGPYGYTF

D gene: .
clone size: few
J gene: TRBJ2-7
V gene: TRBV7-9
CDR3 DNA: TGTGCCAGCAGCCGAGGGACTTACGAGCAGTACTTC
CDR3 protein: CASSRGTYEQYF

D gene: TRBD2
clone size: few
J gene: TRBJ2-7
V gene: TRBV5-1
CDR3 DNA: TGCGCCAGCAGCAAGGGGGGACTAGCGGGAGGCCTATCCTACGTGGGCGACTTC
CDR3 protein: CASSKGGLAGGLSYVGDF

D gene: .
clone size: .
J gene: TRBJ2-2
V gene: TRBV4-2
CDR3 DNA: TGTGCCAGCAGCCAAGAGGGTACGGGACGCACGAACACCGGGGAGCTGTTTTTT
CDR3 protein: CASSQEGTGRTNTGELFF

D gene: .
clone size: .
J gene: TRBJ2-5
V gene: TRBV9
CDR3 DNA: TGTGCCAGCAGCGTAGGCGGAGGGAGAGAGACCCAGTACTTC
CDR3 protein: CASSVGGGRETQYF

D gene: TRBD1
clone size: .
J gene: TRBJ1-2
V gene: TRBV5-4
CDR3 DNA: TGTGCCAGCAGCTTGGTGGGGACAGGGTCTGGCTACACCTTC
CDR3 protein: CASSLVGTGSGYTF

D gene: TRBD1
clone size: few
J gene: TRBJ1-5
V gene: TRBV27
CDR3 DNA: TGTGCCAGCAGTTTATCCGACAGGGCCAATCAGCCCCAGCATTTT
CDR3 protein: CASSLSDRANQPQHF

D gene: TRBD2
clone size: .
J gene: TRBJ2-3
V gene: TRBV7-9
CDR3 DNA: TGTGCCAGCAGCTCTAGCGGGAGGGCCAGTGATACGCAGTATTTT
CDR3 protein: CASSSSGRASDTQYF

D gene: .
clone size: .
J gene: TRBJ2-5
V gene: TRBV5-1
CDR3 DNA: TGCGCCAGCAGCGAGGGGCAGCAAGAGACCCAGTACTTC
CDR3 protein: CASSEGQQETQYF

D gene: .
clone size: .
J gene: TRBJ2-1
V gene: TRBV27
CDR3 DNA: TGTGCCAGCAGTTTCTATGGGGCAGGGGTCTCCTACAATGAGCAGTTCTTC
CDR3 protein: CASSFYGAGVSYNEQFF

D gene: .
clone size: few
J gene: TRBJ1-2
V gene: TRBV30
CDR3 DNA: TGTGCCTGGAGCCCATTGTATGGCTACACCTTC
CDR3 protein: CAWSPLYGYTF

D gene: .
clone size: few
J gene: TRBJ1-5
V gene: TRBV5-1
CDR3 DNA: TGCGCCAGCAGCTTGCAGGGCAATCAGCCCCAGCATTTT
CDR3 protein: CASSLQGNQPQHF

D gene: TRBD2
clone size: .
J gene: TRBJ2-2
V gene: TRBV5-5
CDR3 DNA: TGTGCCAGCAGCCGGACTAGCGGGGGGGCCACCGGGGAGCTGTTTTTT
CDR3 protein: CASSRTSGGATGELFF

D gene: TRBD1
clone size: .
J gene: TRBJ2-2
V gene: TRBV7-3
CDR3 DNA: TGTGCCAGCAGCTTAATGGGGACAGGGGGCACCGGGGAGCTGTTTTTT
CDR3 protein: CASSLMGTGGTGELFF

D gene: TRBD1
clone size: .
J gene: TRBJ1-1
V gene: TRBV10-3
CDR3 DNA: TGTGCCATCAGTGAGTTCGGGACAGCCATGAACACTGAAGCTTTCTTT
CDR3 protein: CAISEFGTAMNTEAFF

D gene: .
clone size: .
J gene: TRBJ2-3
V gene: TRBV4-3
CDR3 DNA: TGCGCCAGCAGCCAAGATGGCGCGGGACGGCGCGCAGATACGCAGTATTTT
CDR3 protein: CASSQDGAGRRADTQYF

D gene: TRBD1
clone size: .
J gene: TRBJ1-3
V gene: TRBV28
CDR3 DNA: TGTGCCAGCAGTACCAGGGGGGAGGCTGGAAACACCATATATTTT
CDR3 protein: CASSTRGEAGNTIYF

D gene: TRBD1
clone size: few
J gene: TRBJ1-6
V gene: TRBV6-1
CDR3 DNA: TGTGCCAGCAGTGACGTACAGGGGGGTGTCAATTCACCCCTCCACTTT
CDR3 protein: CASSDVQGGVNSPLHF

D gene: .
clone size: .
J gene: TRBJ1-6
V gene: TRBV6-5
CDR3 DNA: TGTGCCAGCAGTTACAGGCAGAATAATTCACCCCTCCACTTT
CDR3 protein: CASSYRQNNSPLHF

D gene: TRBD1
clone size: few
J gene: TRBJ2-7
V gene: TRBV4-1
CDR3 DNA: TGCGCCAGCAGCCAACTGACAGGGGGCGGCGAGCAGTACTTC
CDR3 protein: CASSQLTGGGEQYF

D gene: .
clone size: .
J gene: TRBJ1-5
V gene: TRBV6-5
CDR3 DNA: TGTGCCAGCAGTTACTCGACAGGCGCTAATCAGCCCCAGCATTTT
CDR3 protein: CASSYSTGANQPQHF

D gene: TRBD2
clone size: few
J gene: TRBJ2-7
V gene: TRBV7-6
CDR3 DNA: TGTGCCAGCAGCTTAGCGGGAGGGCCGGGGTCCTACGAGCAGTACTTC
CDR3 protein: CASSLAGGPGSYEQYF

D gene: .
clone size: .
J gene: TRBJ2-7
V gene: TRBV11-2
CDR3 DNA: TGTGCCAGCAGTATCGGTGGGGGAGCGAGCCGGGGCGAGCAGTACTTC
CDR3 protein: CASSIGGGASRGEQYF

D gene: TRBD1
clone size: .
J gene: TRBJ2-2
V gene: TRBV28
CDR3 DNA: TGTGCCAGCAGACCGGGACAGGGTGTTACCGGGGAGCTGTTTTTT
CDR3 protein: CASRPGQGVTGELFF

D gene: TRBD1
clone size: .
J gene: TRBJ1-4
V gene: TRBV30
CDR3 DNA: TGTGCCTGGAGTAGACAGGGGATCGAGGACAAAGAAAAACTGTTTTTT
CDR3 protein: CAWSRQGIEDKEKLFF

D gene: TRBD1
clone size: few
J gene: TRBJ2-7
V gene: TRBV30
CDR3 DNA: TGTGCCTGGAGTGCAGGGACAGACGCCTCCTACGAGCAGTACTTC
CDR3 protein: CAWSAGTDASYEQYF

D gene: .
clone size: few
J gene: TRBJ2-7
V gene: TRBV10-1
CDR3 DNA: TGCGCCAGCAGTAGCTCTACAACCGAATCCTACGAGCAGTACTTC
CDR3 protein: CASSSSTTESYEQYF

D gene: .
clone size: once
J gene: TRBJ2-5
V gene: TRBV4-3
CDR3 DNA: TGCGCCAGCAGCCAAGATGGTGGGAGTCGGTCCCAAGAGACCCAGTACTTC
CDR3 protein: CASSQDGGSRSQETQYF